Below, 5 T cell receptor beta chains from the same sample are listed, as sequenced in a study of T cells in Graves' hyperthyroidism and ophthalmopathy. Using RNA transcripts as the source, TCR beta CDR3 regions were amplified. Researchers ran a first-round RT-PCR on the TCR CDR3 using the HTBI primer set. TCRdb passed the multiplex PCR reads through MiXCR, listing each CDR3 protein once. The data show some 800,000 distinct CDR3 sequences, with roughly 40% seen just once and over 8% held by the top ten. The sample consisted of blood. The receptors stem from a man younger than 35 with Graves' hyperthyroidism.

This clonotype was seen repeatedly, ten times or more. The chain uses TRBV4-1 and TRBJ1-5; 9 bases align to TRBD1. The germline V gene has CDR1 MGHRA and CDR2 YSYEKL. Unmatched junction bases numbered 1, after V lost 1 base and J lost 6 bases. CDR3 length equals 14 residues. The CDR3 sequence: CASSQATGGQPQHF. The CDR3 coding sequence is TGCGCCAGCAGCCAAGCGACAGGGGGTCAGCCCCAGCATTTT.

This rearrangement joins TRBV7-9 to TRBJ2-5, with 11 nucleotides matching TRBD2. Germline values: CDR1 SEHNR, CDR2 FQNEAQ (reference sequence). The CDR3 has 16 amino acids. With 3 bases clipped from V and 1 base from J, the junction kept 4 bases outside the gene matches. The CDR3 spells CASSFPGLAVQETQYF. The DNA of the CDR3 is TGTGCCAGCAGCTTTCCGGGACTAGCGGTCCAAGAGACCCAGTACTTC.

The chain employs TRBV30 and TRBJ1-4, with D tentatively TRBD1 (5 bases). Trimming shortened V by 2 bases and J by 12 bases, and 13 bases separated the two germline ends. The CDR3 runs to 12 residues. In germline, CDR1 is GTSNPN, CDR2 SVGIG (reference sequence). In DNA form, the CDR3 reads TGTGCCTGGAGTCCCGGGGGGGACGAACTGTTTTTT. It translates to CAWSPGGDELFF.

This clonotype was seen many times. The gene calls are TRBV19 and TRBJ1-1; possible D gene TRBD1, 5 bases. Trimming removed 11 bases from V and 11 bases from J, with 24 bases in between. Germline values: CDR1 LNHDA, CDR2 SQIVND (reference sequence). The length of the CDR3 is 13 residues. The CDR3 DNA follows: TGTGCCTCATGGGCGGCAGGGACCCTGTTGGCTTTCTTT. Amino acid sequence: CASWAAGTLLAFF.

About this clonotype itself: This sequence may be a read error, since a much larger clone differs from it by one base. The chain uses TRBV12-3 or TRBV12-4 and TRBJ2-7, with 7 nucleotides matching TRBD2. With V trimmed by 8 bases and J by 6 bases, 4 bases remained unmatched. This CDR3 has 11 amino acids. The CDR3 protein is CASGRACEQYF. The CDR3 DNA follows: TGTGCCAGCGGGAGGGCCTGCGAGCAGTACTTC.